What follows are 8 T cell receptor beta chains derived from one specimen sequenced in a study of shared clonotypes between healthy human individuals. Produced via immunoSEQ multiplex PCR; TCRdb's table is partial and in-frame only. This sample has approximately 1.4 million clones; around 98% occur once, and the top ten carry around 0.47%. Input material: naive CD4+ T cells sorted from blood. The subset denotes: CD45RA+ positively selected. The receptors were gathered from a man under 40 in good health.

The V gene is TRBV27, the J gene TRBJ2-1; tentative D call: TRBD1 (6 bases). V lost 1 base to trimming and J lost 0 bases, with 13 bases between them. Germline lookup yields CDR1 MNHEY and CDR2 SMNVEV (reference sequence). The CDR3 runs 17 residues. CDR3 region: CASSLWGRTSSYNEQFF. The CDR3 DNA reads TGTGCCAGCAGTTTATGGGGGCGGACGAGCTCCTACAATGAGCAGTTCTTC.

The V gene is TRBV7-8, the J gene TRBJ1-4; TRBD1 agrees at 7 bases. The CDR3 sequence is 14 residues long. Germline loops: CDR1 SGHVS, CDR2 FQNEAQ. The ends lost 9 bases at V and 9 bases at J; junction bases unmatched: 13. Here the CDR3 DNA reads TGTGCCAGTGGGGGAGGGGGCTCAATCCAAAAACTGTTTTTT. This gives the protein CASGGGGSIQKLFF.

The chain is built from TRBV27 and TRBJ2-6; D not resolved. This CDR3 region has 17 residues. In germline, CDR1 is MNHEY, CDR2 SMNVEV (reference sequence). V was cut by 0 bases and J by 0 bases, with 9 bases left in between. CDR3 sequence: CASSLSVQISGANVLTF. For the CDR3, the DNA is TGTGCCAGCAGTTTATCGGTCCAAATCTCTGGGGCCAACGTCCTGACTTTC.

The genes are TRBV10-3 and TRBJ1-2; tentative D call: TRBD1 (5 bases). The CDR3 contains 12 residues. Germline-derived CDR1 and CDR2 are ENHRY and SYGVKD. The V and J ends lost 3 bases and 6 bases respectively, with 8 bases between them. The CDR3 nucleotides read TGTGCCATCAGTGATGGGGGAAATGGCTACACCTTC. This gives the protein CAISDGGNGYTF.

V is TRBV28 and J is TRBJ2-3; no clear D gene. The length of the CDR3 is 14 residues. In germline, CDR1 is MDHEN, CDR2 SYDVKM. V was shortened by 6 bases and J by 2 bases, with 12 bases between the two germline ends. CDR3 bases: TGTGCCAGCAGCCTGGCAGTATTCACAGATACGCAGTATTTT. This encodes CASSLAVFTDTQYF.

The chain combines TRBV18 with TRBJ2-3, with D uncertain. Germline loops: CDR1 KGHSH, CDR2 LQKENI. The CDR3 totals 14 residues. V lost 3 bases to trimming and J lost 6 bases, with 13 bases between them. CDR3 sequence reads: CASSPTPVTDTQYF. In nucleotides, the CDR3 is TGTGCCAGCTCACCGACTCCCGTTACGGATACGCAGTATTTT.

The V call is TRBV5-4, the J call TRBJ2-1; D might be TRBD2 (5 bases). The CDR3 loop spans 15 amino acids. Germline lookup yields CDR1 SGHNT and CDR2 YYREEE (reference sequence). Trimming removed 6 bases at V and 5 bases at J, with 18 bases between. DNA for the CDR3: TGTGCCAGCACCCCCGGAACGGGGATTAACAATGAGCAGTTCTTC. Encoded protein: CASTPGTGINNEQFF.

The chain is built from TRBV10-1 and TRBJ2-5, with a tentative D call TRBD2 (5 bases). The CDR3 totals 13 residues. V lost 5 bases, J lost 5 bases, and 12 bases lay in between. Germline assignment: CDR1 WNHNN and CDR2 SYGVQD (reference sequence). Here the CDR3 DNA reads TGCGCCAGCAGTTGGTCCCCGGGGGAGACCCAGTACTTC. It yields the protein CASSWSPGETQYF.